The 14 T cell receptor beta chains below were found in one sample sequenced in a study of T cell responses to AZD1222 COVID-19 vaccine. Sequenced by immunoSEQ multiplex PCR; TCRdb stores in-frame clones only, minus some. The sample includes 150,000 to 160,000 clones, more than 85% of them seen just once. The sequencing used peripheral blood, collected 28 days after the second AZD1222 dose. These receptors all come from an adult who received the AZD1222 COVID-19 vaccine.

The V call is TRBV9, the J call TRBJ2-7, with TRBD2 identical over 11 bases. This CDR3 has 16 amino acids. The V segment lost 3 bases and the J segment 4 bases; nucleotides outside the gene matches: 9. Germline CDR1 and CDR2: SGDLS and YYNGEE. The chain's CDR3 is CASSGSGRAMRYEQYF. In DNA, the CDR3 is TGTGCCAGCAGCGGTAGCGGGAGGGCGATGAGGTACGAGCAGTACTTC.

The chain is built from TRBV7-7 and TRBJ2-2, with 7 bases that match TRBD1. This CDR3 has 16 amino acids. Germline lookup yields CDR1 SSHAT and CDR2 FNYEAQ (reference sequence). V shed 6 bases and J 2 bases; nucleotides not matched to a gene: 9. The DNA of the CDR3 is TGTGCCAGCAGTCGTAGACAGGGATCCAACACCGGGGAGCTGTTTTTT. Translation gives CASSRRQGSNTGELFF.

V gene TRBV28 combines with J gene TRBJ2-6; TRBD1 matches 11 bases. CDR1 MDHEN and CDR2 SYDVKM come from the germline V gene. This CDR3 comprises 17 residues. Trimming removed 2 bases from V and 1 base from J; junction bases left unmatched: 1. The CDR3 protein is CASSLGDRGSGANVLTF. CDR3 in DNA: TGTGCCAGCAGTTTAGGGGACAGGGGGTCTGGGGCCAACGTCCTGACTTTC. Full variable domain (remainder filled in from reference TRBV28 and TRBJ2-6): DVKVTQSSRYLVKRTGEKVFLECVQDMDHENMFWYRQDPGLGLRLIYFSYDVKMKEKGDIPEGYSVSREKKERFSLILESASTNQTSMYLCASSLGDRGSGANVLTFGAGSRLTVL.

The genes are TRBV6-5 and TRBJ1-6; a weak D match, TRBD1 (5 bases). Germline-derived CDR1 and CDR2 are MNHEY and SVGAGI. Trimming removed 4 bases from V and 10 bases from J, with 8 bases in between. The CDR3 sequence is 12 residues long. In DNA, the CDR3 is TGTGCCAGCAGTTTCGGGGGGTCACCCCTCCACTTT. This sequence encodes CASSFGGSPLHF.

V is TRBV4-1 and J is TRBJ1-2; the D gene is possibly TRBD1 (5 bases). Germline values: CDR1 MGHRA, CDR2 YSYEKL. Trimming left V 3 bases short and J 2 bases short, with 10 bases between. The CDR3 sequence is 14 residues long. The CDR3 sequence is CASSHSGNNYGYTF. In DNA form, the CDR3 reads TGCGCCAGCAGCCACTCAGGGAACAACTATGGCTACACCTTC.

This sequence joins TRBV12-5 and TRBJ2-7, with 9 bases matching TRBD2. CDR1 and CDR2 (germline): LGHNT, FRNRAP. Unmatched junction bases numbered 11, after V lost 5 bases and J lost 0 bases. This CDR3 is built from 17 residues. Written as DNA, the CDR3 is TGTGCTAGTGGTCCAGGGACTAGCCCAGTTTTCTCCTACGAGCAGTACTTC. This codes for CASGPGTSPVFSYEQYF.

V is TRBV7-2 and J is TRBJ2-3, with D maybe TRBD2 (6 bases). The CDR3 has 17 residues. Per the germline V gene, CDR1 is SGHTA and CDR2 is FQGNSA. Trimming shortened V by 2 bases and J by 0 bases, and 15 bases separated the two germline ends. The DNA for the CDR3 is TGTGCCAGCAGCTTAAGCGCCCCCGGGACTAGCACAGATACGCAGTATTTT. Protein sequence: CASSLSAPGTSTDTQYF. Drawing the rest from reference TRBV7-2 and TRBJ2-3, the complete variable domain is GAGVSQSPSNKVTEKGKDVELRCDPISGHTALYWYRQSLGQGLEFLIYFQGNSAPDKSGLPSDRFSAERTGGSVSTLTIQRTQQEDSAVYLCASSLSAPGTSTDTQYFGPGTRLTVL.

The rearrangement joins TRBV28 to TRBJ2-3; tentatively, D is TRBD1 (5 bases). The germline V gene has CDR1 MDHEN and CDR2 SYDVKM. Between the trimmed V and J ends, which lost 6 bases and 0 bases, there was a span of 13 bases. The CDR3 consists of 15 residues. In DNA form, the CDR3 reads TGTGCCAGCAGAGACAGTTCCTCTAGCACAGATACGCAGTATTTT. Its protein is CASRDSSSSTDTQYF.

The CDR3 DNA follows: TGTGCCAGCAGCGTAACCAGTTCAGAGACCCAGTACTTC. It encodes CASSVTSSETQYF. The chain links TRBV9 to TRBJ2-5; D gene ambiguous. This CDR3 region has 13 residues. Germline CDR1 reads SGDLS; CDR2 reads YYNGEE. V was clipped by 1 base and J by 4 bases, with 8 bases between them.

This chain connects TRBV9 to TRBJ2-7; D is unresolved. Germline CDR1 and CDR2: SGDLS and YYNGEE. Trimming took 0 bases from V and 3 from J, leaving 10 bases between them. The length of the CDR3 is 14 residues. The CDR3 sequence: CASSVEGNDYEQYF. The CDR3 bases are TGTGCCAGCAGCGTAGAGGGCAACGACTACGAGCAGTACTTC.

CDR3 sequence: CASSESSGTGNEQFF. In DNA form, the CDR3 reads TGTGCCAGCAGTGAGTCTAGCGGGACCGGTAATGAGCAGTTCTTC. V usage is TRBV6-1 and J usage is TRBJ2-1; 9 bases fit TRBD2. Germline lookup yields CDR1 MNHNS and CDR2 SASEGT. V lost 3 bases, J lost 7 bases, and 7 bases stayed unmatched. The CDR3 loop spans 15 amino acids.

In the case of this clone: The germline gene is not matched at one end of the junction; a read error may be the cause. This same CDR3 is encoded by further DNA sequences in the sample. This chain connects TRBV3-1 (or the pseudogene TRBV3-2) to TRBJ2-1; 8 bases fit TRBD2. There are 17 residues in the CDR3. The V gene's germline CDR1 is LGHDT and CDR2 YNNKEL (reference sequence). CDR3 in amino acids: CASSQETSASSYNEQFF. CDR3 nucleotide sequence: TGTGCCAGCAGCCAGGAGACTAGCGCTAGCTCCTACAACGAGCAGTTCTTC.

This sequence joins TRBV4-1 and TRBJ1-5, with 7 bases aligning to TRBD1. Looked up from germline, CDR1 is MGHRA and CDR2 is YSYEKL. With 1 base clipped from V and 6 bases from J, the junction kept 6 bases outside the gene matches. The CDR3 extends over 15 amino acids. The CDR3 here is CASSQGQGVGQPQHF. The CDR3 DNA reads as TGCGCCAGCAGCCAAGGACAGGGCGTCGGTCAGCCCCAGCATTTT.

This sequence joins TRBV10-1 and TRBJ2-7, with D perhaps TRBD2 (6 bases). The CDR3 contains 16 residues. Germline CDR1 WNHNN, CDR2 SYGVQD (reference sequence). Trimming left V 6 bases short and J 5 bases short, with 23 bases between. CDR3: CASRGTPEKGKNEQYF. CDR3 DNA: TGCGCCAGCAGGGGGACTCCCGAGAAGGGTAAGAACGAGCAGTACTTC.